This T cell receptor beta chain was sequenced during a study of post-analysis software for immune sequencing data. About the study: Disease courses included relapsing-remitting, secondary progressive and progressive-relapsing multiple sclerosis.

The length of the CDR3 is 15 residues. Germline trimming cut 1 base from V and 5 bases from J; bases unmatched to any gene: 2. CDR1 is LGHDT and CDR2 is YNNKEL in the germline V gene (reference sequence). cDNA libraries of TCR beta carried unique molecular identifiers. Using its own MiXCR run on the PCR reads, TCRdb lists one record per CDR3 protein. The sample shows some 800,000 distinct CDR3 sequences, roughly 46% of them seen only once. General study findings and limits: With TRBV5-6, TRBV5-1 and TRBV20-1 included, roughly five TRBV segments were more frequent in patients than in controls. Significantly decreased normalized Chao1 diversity was recorded for multiple sclerosis patients relative to controls.

With regard to this clonotype: What it binds is unknown.

The rearrangement links TRBV3-1 to TRBJ2-1; 10 bases match TRBD2. Sequencing was carried out using blood. The TCR comes from a girl aged 10 to 17 with multiple sclerosis. The CDR3 reads CASSQASGSHNEQFF. CDR3 sequence (DNA): TGTGCCAGCAGCCAAGCTAGCGGGAGCCACAATGAGCAGTTCTTC.